Presented here are 3 T cell receptor beta chains from one specimen sequenced in a study of T cells after yellow fever vaccination. TCRdb reprocessed the 5' RACE reads with MiXCR, giving one entry per CDR3 protein. Here the sample spans under 150,000 distinct CDR3 sequences, 7.7% being singletons. The sequences come from CD4+ T cells sorted from PBMCs, collected 5 days after the yellow fever booster vaccination. Receptors were obtained from a man aged 30-40 years who received the YFV17D yellow fever vaccine.

In this sample, this clonotype turned up many times. The chain has TRBV20-1 and TRBJ2-5; D is unclear. Trimming stripped 3 bases from V and 2 bases from J, with 7 bases between. The CDR3 contains 12 residues. CDR1 is DFQATT and CDR2 is SNEGSKA in the germline V gene (reference sequence). The CDR3 here is CSARSVQETQYF. CDR3 DNA: TGCAGTGCTAGGTCGGTTCAAGAGACCCAGTACTTC.

This clonotype was counted many times. V usage is TRBV5-1 and J usage is TRBJ2-3; TRBD2 aligns across 9 bases. This CDR3 region has 14 residues. V was pared by 1 base and J by 4 bases, with 1 base of the junction left unmatched. Looked up from germline, CDR1 is SGHRS and CDR2 is YFSETQ. The DNA for the CDR3 is TGCGCCAGCAGCTTGTTAGCGGGAGCAGATACGCAGTATTTT. The encoded protein is CASSLLAGADTQYF.

At least ten counts were recorded for this clonotype. The CDR3 here is CASSQDLVPRVTYPGELFF. As DNA, the CDR3 is TGCGCCAGCAGCCAAGATCTTGTACCCCGAGTCACTTATCCCGGGGAGCTGTTTTTT. This rearrangement joins TRBV4-3 to TRBJ2-2; D gene ambiguous. Germline CDR1 is LGHNA and CDR2 is YSLEER. Trimming left V 0 bases short and J 6 bases short, with 23 bases between. The CDR3 has 19 amino acids.